Following are 5 T cell receptor beta chains from one sample sequenced in a study of T cells in women clearing cervical HPV infection. Clones were read by immunoSEQ multiplex PCR, and TCRdb kept only the in-frame ones, dropping some. The sample totals around 21,000 clones. The source material was blood buffy coat. All receptors come from a woman aged 18-70 years with a cervical HPV16 infection that either progressed to CIN3+ or cleared (not recorded which).

About this clone itself: The read comes to an end 3 residues before the CDR3 does, leaving the germline J gene to fill in the end. The V call is TRBV6-2 or TRBV6-3, the J call TRBJ2-2; maybe TRBD1 (5 bases). The CDR3 spans 16 residues. V was shortened by 5 bases and J by 0 bases, with 13 bases between the two germline ends. CDR1 and CDR2 from the germline V gene are MNHEY and SVGEGT. CDR3 region: CASSNRRASNTGELFF. The CDR3 DNA, read in part, is TGTGCCAGCAGTAACCGCAGGGCCTCGAACACCGGGGAG.

On this clone itself: Coverage ceases 3 residues before the CDR3 finishes, and the germline J gene fills in the end. The V gene is TRBV19, the J gene TRBJ1-3, with a weak D call TRBD1 (6 bases). There are 14 residues in the CDR3. CDR1 is LNHDA, CDR2 SQIVND, per germline (reference sequence). Trimming took 8 bases from V and 4 from J, leaving 15 bases between them. The sequenced CDR3 bases are TGTGCCAGTCACCCAGGGGATTACGGAAACACC. It is translated as CASHPGDYGNT. The entire CDR3 protein reads CASHPGDYGNTIYF.

Remarks on this clone: The read is 3 residues too short to cover the CDR3 end, so that end is filled in from the germline J gene. The chain carries TRBV28 and TRBJ1-1; tentative D call: TRBD1 (6 bases). CDR1 is MDHEN, CDR2 SYDVKM, per germline. The CDR3 runs to 12 residues. The CDR3 DNA, read in part, is TGTGCCAGCAGGTACAGGGAGTTCGAA. Its translation: CASRYREFE. From start to end, the CDR3 is CASRYREFEAFF. Combining the CDR3 with reference TRBV28 and TRBJ1-1 gives the whole variable domain DVKVTQSSRYLVKRTGEKVFLECVQDMDHENMFWYRQDPGLGLRLIYFSYDVKMKEKGDIPEGYSVSREKKERFSLILESASTNQTSMYLCASRYREFEAFFGQGTRLTVV.

This clone counts as medium-sized (0.01 to 0.1%) by frequency. CDR3 bases read: TGTGCCAGCAGCTTCCTAGCGGGGGACAACACCGGGGAG. This gives the protein CASSFLAGDNTGE. In full, the CDR3 is CASSFLAGDNTGELFF. The chain links TRBV28 to TRBJ2-2; 10 bases map to TRBD2. The read is 3 residues too short to cover the CDR3 end, so that end is filled in from the germline J gene. The CDR3 length is 16 residues. Germline V lookup: CDR1 MDHEN, CDR2 SYDVKM. V gave up 6 bases and J gave up 2 bases; unmatched junction bases: 6. Looking up the rest from reference TRBV28 and TRBJ2-2 gives the full variable domain: DVKVTQSSRYLVKRTGEKVFLECVQDMDHENMFWYRQDPGLGLRLIYFSYDVKMKEKGDIPEGYSVSREKKERFSLILESASTNQTSMYLCASSFLAGDNTGELFFGEGSRLTVL.

In the case of this clone: From the germline J gene comes the end of the CDR3, since the read stops 3 residues before it. The rearrangement links TRBV5-8 to TRBJ1-5; maybe TRBD1 (5 bases). This CDR3 is 15 amino acids long. V was shortened by 5 bases and J by 7 bases, with 19 bases between the two germline ends. Germline V gives CDR1 SGHTS, CDR2 YDEGEE. The CDR3 DNA, read in part, is TGTGCCAGCAGGACCCCCGGGGGTCCTGAACAGCCC. Translated, it gives CASRTPGGPEQP. The whole CDR3 protein reads CASRTPGGPEQPQHF.